A single sample gave rise to the 14 T cell receptor beta chains below, sequenced in a study of cytomegalovirus exposure and HLA in healthy donors. PCR amplification relied on 60 Vbeta primers (plus 13 Jbeta primers). Method: immunoSEQ multiplex PCR; TCRdb's copy keeps in-frame clones and lacks some. The sample lists over 150,000 clones; roughly 71% were seen once. Sequencing was performed on PBMCs. These receptors were taken from a woman between 45 and 65 years old in good health and CMV-seropositive.

The chain joins TRBV9 to TRBJ1-6; TRBD1 matches at 7 bases. The V gene's germline CDR1 is SGDLS and CDR2 YYNGEE. V gave up 0 bases and J gave up 12 bases; unmatched junction bases: 12. There are 16 residues in the CDR3. CDR3 sequence (DNA): TGTGCCAGCAGCGTAGGAAAGTCGACAGGGTCGGGACCCCTCCACTTT. Translation: CASSVGKSTGSGPLHF.

V is TRBV7-3 and J is TRBJ2-6; weak D call: TRBD1 (6 bases). CDR3 length: 18 amino acids. Germline CDR1 reads SGHTA; CDR2 reads FQGTGA. V was shortened by 4 bases and J by 0 bases, with 16 bases between the two germline ends. CDR3 protein: CASSSMTGSLSGANVLTF. For the CDR3, the DNA is TGTGCCAGCAGCTCAATGACAGGATCCCTCTCTGGGGCCAACGTCCTGACTTTC. The full variable domain, its missing parts supplied by reference TRBV7-3 and TRBJ2-6, is GAGVSQTPSNKVTEKGKYVELRCDPISGHTALYWYRQSLGQGPEFLIYFQGTGAADDSGLPNDRFFAVRPEGSVSTLKIQRTERGDSAVYLCASSSMTGSLSGANVLTFGAGSRLTVL.

The V call is TRBV2, the J call TRBJ1-3; D is unresolved. The CDR3 has 15 residues. CDR1 and CDR2 from the germline V gene are SNHLY and FYNNEI. The V end was cut by 4 bases, the J end by 0 bases, with 10 bases between. The CDR3 reads CASSGSSGSGNTIYF. In DNA, the CDR3 is TGTGCCAGCAGTGGCAGTTCGGGCTCTGGAAACACCATATATTTT. Filled out from reference TRBV2 and TRBJ1-3, the complete variable domain reads EPEVTQTPSHQVTQMGQEVILRCVPISNHLYFYWYRQILGQKVEFLVSFYNNEISEKSEIFDDQFSVERPDGSNFTLKIRSTKLEDSAMYFCASSGSSGSGNTIYFGEGSWLTVV.

This clone turned up a few times. The CDR3 coding sequence is TGTGCCAGCAGTGACTCCCTCGGCACAGATACGCAGTATTTT. Translation: CASSDSLGTDTQYF. The chain is built from TRBV6-4 and TRBJ2-3; the D is unclear. Germline-derived CDR1 and CDR2 are MRHNA and SNTAGT. CDR3 length equals 14 residues. V was pared by 0 bases and J by 1 base, with 5 bases between.

J is TRBJ1-2 and V is TRBV15; a possible D gene is TRBD1 (5 bases). Germline CDR1 and CDR2: LNHNV and YYDKDF (reference sequence). The V end was cut by 1 base, the J end by 1 base, with 7 bases between. The CDR3 is 14 residues long. CDR3 residues: CATSRGGLNYGYTF. The DNA for the CDR3 is TGTGCCACCAGCAGAGGGGGCCTTAACTATGGCTACACCTTC.

The chain employs TRBV29-1 and TRBJ1-1; a weak D match, TRBD1 (5 bases). Deletions cut 5 bases from V and 5 bases from J, with 15 bases between. Germline lookup yields CDR1 SQVTM and CDR2 ANQGSEA. This CDR3 is built from 13 residues. The CDR3 nucleotides read TGCAGCGTTAGGTGGGAGGGGAGGACTGAAGCTTTCTTT. It yields the protein CSVRWEGRTEAFF.

The gene calls are TRBV6-5 and TRBJ2-7; D not certain. Germline-derived CDR1 and CDR2 are MNHEY and SVGAGI. The CDR3 is 15 residues long. The germline V and J ends were trimmed by 0 bases and 3 bases, with 12 bases remaining between them. The CDR3 DNA reads TGTGCCAGCAGTTACTCAGTCAGGCCCCGCTACGAGCAGTACTTC. As protein: CASSYSVRPRYEQYF.

This rearrangement joins TRBV7-2 to TRBJ2-1; 8 bases align to TRBD2. The trim removed 8 bases at V and 2 bases at J, leaving 5 bases unmatched. This CDR3 comprises 14 residues. Germline CDR1 SGHTA, CDR2 FQGNSA. CDR3 nucleotides: TGTGCCAGCGGCGGGGGGCGAGCCTACAATGAGCAGTTCTTC. It is translated as CASGGGRAYNEQFF.

The chain couples TRBV7-8 to TRBJ2-5; tentative D call: TRBD2 (7 bases). The CDR3 loop spans 13 amino acids. V was shortened by 3 bases and J by 5 bases, with 10 bases between the two germline ends. CDR1 SGHVS and CDR2 FQNEAQ come from the germline V gene. The CDR3 protein is CASSLEGGETQYF. The CDR3 DNA is TGTGCCAGCAGCTTGGAGGGGGGGGAGACCCAGTACTTC.

This chain connects TRBV19 to TRBJ2-7; 7 bases are a match to TRBD2. This CDR3 has 14 residues. CDR1 and CDR2 from the germline V gene are LNHDA and SQIVND (reference sequence). V trimming: 4 bases; J trimming: 0 bases; junction bases outside the gene matches: 3. The CDR3 DNA follows: TGTGCCAGTAGTAAGGGGACTACCTCCTACGAGCAGTACTTC. Translated, it gives CASSKGTTSYEQYF.

The chain links TRBV25-1 to TRBJ1-1; 8 bases match TRBD1. The CDR3 has 17 residues. CDR1 is MGHDK and CDR2 is SYGVNS in the germline V gene. V shed 1 base, J shed 4 bases, and the junction held 11 bases outside the gene matches. The CDR3 sequence: CASSESGAGGLGTEAFF. The CDR3 bases are TGTGCCAGCAGTGAATCGGGGGCAGGGGGCTTGGGCACTGAAGCTTTCTTT.

This clone came up a few times. V gene TRBV10-3 combines with J gene TRBJ1-3; 7 bases are a match to TRBD1. This CDR3 contains 13 residues. V trimming: 7 bases; J trimming: 8 bases; junction bases outside the gene matches: 8. Germline CDR1 ENHRY, CDR2 SYGVKD. The CDR3 region has the DNA TGTGCCATCATCCCAGGGGGTACAGACACCATATATTTT. It encodes CAIIPGGTDTIYF.

Comments on this clone: Other DNA sequences in the sample encode the same CDR3. The CDR3 nucleotides are TGTGCCAGCAGCTTAGATCCGCGGTCCAATCAGCCCCAGCATTTT. Encoded protein: CASSLDPRSNQPQHF. This chain links TRBV11-2 with TRBJ1-5; D not certain. CDR1 is SGHAT and CDR2 is FQNNGV in the germline V gene. This CDR3 region has 15 residues. The V end lost 0 bases, the J end lost 3 bases, and 9 bases lay between the germline ends.

The chain employs TRBV11-2 and TRBJ1-2, with 9 nucleotides matching TRBD1. CDR1 SGHAT and CDR2 FQNNGV come from the germline V gene. Trimming at V came to 6 bases and at J to 7 bases, leaving 12 bases not matched to a gene. The CDR3 loop spans 15 amino acids. CDR3 coding DNA: TGTGCCAGCAGGAAAACCGGGACAGGGATGATTGGCTACACCTTC. Translating it yields CASRKTGTGMIGYTF.